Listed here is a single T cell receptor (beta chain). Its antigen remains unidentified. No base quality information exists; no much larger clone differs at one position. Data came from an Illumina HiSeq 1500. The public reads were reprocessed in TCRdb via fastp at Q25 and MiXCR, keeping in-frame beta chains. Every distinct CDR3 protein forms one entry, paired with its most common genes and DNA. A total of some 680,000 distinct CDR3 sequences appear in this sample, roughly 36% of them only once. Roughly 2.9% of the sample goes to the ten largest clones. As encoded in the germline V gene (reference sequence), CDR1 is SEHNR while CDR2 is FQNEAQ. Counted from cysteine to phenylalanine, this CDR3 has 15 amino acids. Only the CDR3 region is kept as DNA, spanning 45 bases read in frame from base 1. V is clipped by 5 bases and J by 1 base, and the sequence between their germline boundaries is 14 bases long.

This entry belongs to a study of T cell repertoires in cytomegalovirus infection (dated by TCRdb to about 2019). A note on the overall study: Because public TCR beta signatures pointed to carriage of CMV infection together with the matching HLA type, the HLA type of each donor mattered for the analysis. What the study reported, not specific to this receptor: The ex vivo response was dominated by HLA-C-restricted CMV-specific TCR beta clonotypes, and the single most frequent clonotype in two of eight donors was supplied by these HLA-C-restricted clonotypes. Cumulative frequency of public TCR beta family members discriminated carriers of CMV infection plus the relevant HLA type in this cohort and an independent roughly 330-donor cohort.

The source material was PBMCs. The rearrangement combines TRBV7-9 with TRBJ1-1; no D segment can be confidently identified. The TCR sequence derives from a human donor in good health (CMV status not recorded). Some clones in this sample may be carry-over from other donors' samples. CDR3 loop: CASSTLSWGNTEAFF. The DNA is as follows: TGTGCCAGCAGCACCCTCTCCTGGGGGAACACTGAAGCTTTCTTT.